Below, 23 T cell receptor beta chains from the same sample are listed, as sequenced in a study of T cell responses to AZD1222 COVID-19 vaccine. Sequenced by immunoSEQ multiplex PCR; TCRdb stores in-frame clones only, minus some. The table has around 140,000 clones, over 90% seen once. This sample comprised peripheral blood, obtained on day 0 of MenACWY control vaccination. Source of these receptors: an adult in good health.

The genes are TRBV4-1 and TRBJ1-1; D unresolved. V shed 4 bases and J shed 1 base, with 7 bases lying between them. Per germline, CDR1 MGHRA and CDR2 YSYEKL. The CDR3 is 13 residues long. The chain's CDR3 is CASSPTANTEAFF. The CDR3 DNA reads TGCGCCAGCAGCCCAACAGCGAACACTGAAGCTTTCTTT.

The J gene is TRBJ2-3, the V gene TRBV13; 8 positions match TRBD2. V lost 5 bases to trimming and J lost 0 bases; unmatched junction nucleotides: 13. Per germline, CDR1 PRHDT and CDR2 FYEKMQ (reference sequence). The CDR3 extends over 18 amino acids. CDR3 DNA sequence: TGTGCCAGCAGCCCACTGAGCGGGGGCCCCCCAAGCACAGATACGCAGTATTTT. Translated: CASSPLSGGPPSTDTQYF.

The CDR3 region is CASSPGGDLEQYF. In DNA form, the CDR3 reads TGTGCCAGCAGCCCCGGGGGTGATCTGGAGCAGTACTTC. The rearrangement links TRBV7-8 to TRBJ2-7; possible D gene TRBD2, 6 bases. The CDR3 covers 13 residues. The germline CDR1 and CDR2 sequences are SGHVS and FQNEAQ. V was pared by 5 bases and J by 7 bases, with 15 bases between. Full variable domain (remainder filled in from reference TRBV7-8 and TRBJ2-7): GAGVSQSPRYKVAKRGQDVALRCDPISGHVSLFWYQQALGQGPEFLTYFQNEAQLDKSGLPSDRFFAERPEGSVSTLKIQRTQQEDSAVYLCASSPGGDLEQYFGPGTRLTVT.

The chain employs TRBV4-3 and TRBJ2-1; D is ambiguous. Between the trimmed V and J ends, which lost 0 bases and 6 bases, there was a span of 15 bases. Germline CDR1 reads LGHNA; CDR2 reads YSLEER. CDR3 length equals 16 residues. Here the CDR3 reads CASSQDFALSSNEQFF. CDR3 coding DNA: TGCGCCAGCAGCCAAGATTTCGCCCTCAGTAGCAATGAGCAGTTCTTC.

V is TRBV9 and J is TRBJ1-1, with D unresolved. Germline lookup yields CDR1 SGDLS and CDR2 YYNGEE. The CDR3 totals 15 residues. Trimming shortened V by 4 bases and J by 0 bases, and 13 bases separated the two germline ends. The CDR3 reads CASSPRTVVNTEAFF. CDR3 DNA: TGTGCCAGCAGCCCCCGAACAGTCGTGAACACTGAAGCTTTCTTT.

In the case of this clone: The identical CDR3 is also encoded by other nucleotide sequences in the sample. CDR3 nucleotide sequence: TGTGCCAGTAGTGTAACCGGGACAGGGTCCTACGAGCAGTACTTC. Translating it yields CASSVTGTGSYEQYF. The rearrangement links TRBV19 to TRBJ2-7; 9 bases are a match to TRBD1. The CDR3 has 15 residues. V shed 5 bases and J 1 base; nucleotides not matched to a gene: 6. CDR1 is LNHDA and CDR2 is SQIVND in the germline V gene (reference sequence).

The chain employs TRBV4-1 and TRBJ2-1; 10 bases are shared with TRBD2. V dropped 0 bases and J dropped 4; count of bases not matched to a gene: 9. The CDR3 runs 18 residues. The V gene's germline CDR1 is MGHRA and CDR2 YSYEKL. CDR3: CASSQDSSSSGSYNEQFF. CDR3 DNA: TGCGCCAGCAGCCAAGATTCCTCTTCTAGCGGGAGTTACAATGAGCAGTTCTTC.

V is TRBV7-2 and J is TRBJ2-2, with TRBD2 identical over 9 bases. Germline loops: CDR1 SGHTA, CDR2 FQGNSA. V was pared by 1 base and J by 6 bases, with 12 bases of the junction left unmatched. The CDR3 has 18 amino acids. CDR3 loop: CASSLGLAGRRRAGELFF. CDR3 in DNA: TGTGCCAGCAGCTTAGGTCTAGCGGGACGCCGGCGGGCCGGGGAGCTGTTTTTT.

The V call is TRBV6-2 or TRBV6-3, the J call TRBJ2-7; 7 positions agree with TRBD1. This CDR3 has 13 residues. The V segment lost 6 bases and the J segment 6 bases; nucleotides outside the gene matches: 8. Germline V gene sequence: CDR1 MNHEY, CDR2 SVGEGT. As DNA, the CDR3 is TGTGCCAGCAGCCGTACAGGGGATGGCGAGCAGTACTTC. Translated: CASSRTGDGEQYF.

This chain uses TRBV24-1 with TRBJ2-7; D may correspond to TRBD1 or TRBD2 (5 bases each). Trimming removed 4 bases from V and 3 bases from J, with 12 bases in between. This CDR3 spans 14 amino acids. Germline V CDR1 and CDR2: KGHDR, SFDVKD. The CDR3 is CATSDPGTGYEQYF. DNA of the CDR3: TGTGCCACCAGTGACCCTGGGACGGGCTACGAGCAGTACTTC.

CDR3 nucleotide sequence: TGTGCCAGCAGCAGGGGGAGTGGTGAGCAGTTCTTC. Translated: CASSRGSGEQFF. The chain links TRBV7-8 to TRBJ2-1; D perhaps matches TRBD1 (6 bases). Germline CDR1 reads SGHVS; CDR2 reads FQNEAQ. Trimming removed 5 bases at V and 9 bases at J, with 11 bases between. CDR3 size: 12 residues.

The chain links TRBV4-2 to TRBJ1-1; 7 nucleotides match TRBD1. Germline V CDR1 and CDR2: LGHNA, YNFKEQ. With 0 bases clipped from V and 1 base from J, the junction kept 5 bases outside the gene matches. The CDR3 length is 16 residues. CDR3 DNA sequence: TGTGCCAGCAGCCAAGAGGTGAACAGGGGGAACACTGAAGCTTTCTTT. Protein product: CASSQEVNRGNTEAFF.

The rearrangement links TRBV2 to TRBJ2-2, with D tentatively TRBD1 (5 bases). Germline CDR1 is SNHLY and CDR2 is FYNNEI. CDR3 length: 14 amino acids. Between the trimmed V and J ends, which lost 2 bases and 6 bases, there was a span of 10 bases. The CDR3 spells CASSESGAAGELFF. The DNA for the CDR3 is TGTGCCAGCAGTGAAAGTGGGGCGGCCGGGGAGCTGTTTTTT.

V and J are TRBV5-1 and TRBJ2-5; TRBD2 matches at 15 bases. The length of the CDR3 is 16 residues. Trimming cost V 4 bases and J 2 bases; bases outside gene matches: 3. Germline V gene lookup returns CDR1 SGHRS and CDR2 YFSETQ. The chain's CDR3 is CASSIGLAGGQETQYF. Here the CDR3 DNA reads TGCGCCAGCAGCATCGGACTAGCGGGAGGGCAAGAGACCCAGTACTTC.

The chain has TRBV10-3 and TRBJ1-5; TRBD1 might be the D (5 bases). The V end lost 3 bases, the J end lost 5 bases, and 11 bases lay between the germline ends. The CDR3 extends over 14 amino acids. CDR1 is ENHRY, CDR2 SYGVKD, per germline. This CDR3 is CAISEWGRDQPQHF. In DNA form, the CDR3 reads TGTGCCATCAGTGAATGGGGGAGGGATCAGCCCCAGCATTTT.

The CDR3: CSVEFRGQSNEKLFF. CDR3 coding DNA: TGCAGCGTTGAATTTCGGGGGCAGTCTAATGAAAAACTGTTTTTT. This chain connects TRBV29-1 to TRBJ1-4; D may be TRBD1 (6 bases). Germline V gene lookup returns CDR1 SQVTM and CDR2 ANQGSEA. Trimming took 2 bases from V and 3 from J, leaving 13 bases between them. The length of the CDR3 is 15 residues. The whole variable domain, remainder taken from reference TRBV29-1 and TRBJ1-4, is SAVISQKPSRDICQRGTSLTIQCQVDSQVTMMFWYRQQPGQSLTLIATANQGSEATYESGFVIDKFPISRPNLTFSTLTVSNMSPEDSSIYLCSVEFRGQSNEKLFFGSGTQLSVL.

The J gene is TRBJ2-3, the V gene TRBV5-6, with D unresolved. This CDR3 has 15 residues. With 4 bases removed from V and 0 bases from J, the gap between germline ends came to 12 bases. Per the germline V gene, CDR1 is SGHDT and CDR2 is YYEEEE. CDR3 amino acids: CASSGGPSSTDTQYF. Here the CDR3 DNA reads TGTGCCAGCAGCGGTGGACCTTCTAGCACAGATACGCAGTATTTT.

There are a few counts of this clone. The CDR3 sequence: CASSSPRTGGAGGYTF. As DNA, the CDR3 is TGTGCCAGCAGTTCCCCCCGGACAGGAGGTGCAGGTGGCTACACCTTC. The V gene is TRBV28, the J gene TRBJ1-2, with TRBD1 identical over 7 bases. This CDR3 has 16 amino acids. V shed 4 bases and J 7 bases; nucleotides not matched to a gene: 15. Germline V gives CDR1 MDHEN, CDR2 SYDVKM.

The V call is TRBV5-4, the J call TRBJ2-5, with D possibly being TRBD2 (5 bases). This CDR3 comprises 14 residues. Germline V gene lookup returns CDR1 SGHNT and CDR2 YYREEE (reference sequence). Deletions cut 0 bases from V and 3 bases from J, with 9 bases between. The CDR3 DNA sequence: TGTGCCAGCAGCTTGGATCCGGGGAAAGAGACCCAGTACTTC. Residues: CASSLDPGKETQYF. The full variable domain, completed using reference TRBV5-4 and TRBJ2-5, is ETGVTQSPTHLIKTRGQQVTLRCSSQSGHNTVSWYQQALGQGPQFIFQYYREEENGRGNFPPRFSGLQFPNYSSELNVNALELDDSALYLCASSLDPGKETQYFGPGTRLLVL.

The DNA for the CDR3 is TGCGCCAGCAGCTCCGGGACAGACAATCAGCCCCAGCATTTT. Protein product: CASSSGTDNQPQHF. The rearrangement uses TRBV5-1 and TRBJ1-5; 7 nucleotides line up with TRBD1. V was pared by 3 bases and J by 3 bases, with 3 bases of the junction left unmatched. This CDR3 contains 14 residues. CDR1 is SGHRS and CDR2 is YFSETQ in the germline V gene.

The rearrangement links TRBV28 to TRBJ2-1, with a possible D match to TRBD2 (5 bases). CDR1 is MDHEN, CDR2 SYDVKM, per germline. The CDR3 is 16 amino acids. The V gene lost 5 bases and the J gene lost 0 bases, with 14 bases spanning the gap. The CDR3 bases are TGTGCCAGCAGTGAAAGCGGCAGTAGCTCCTACAATGAGCAGTTCTTC. Amino acids: CASSESGSSSYNEQFF.

The DNA for the CDR3 is TGTGCCACCAGCAGAGATGGTTTCACCGGGGAGCTGTTTTTT. Protein sequence: CATSRDGFTGELFF. V and J are TRBV15 and TRBJ2-2, with D unresolved. Per the germline V gene, CDR1 is LNHNV and CDR2 is YYDKDF (reference sequence). CDR3 length equals 14 residues. V was trimmed by 0 bases and J by 4 bases, leaving 6 bases between them.

V usage is TRBV29-1 and J usage is TRBJ2-5; D uncertain. The CDR3 length is 13 residues. The V gene lost 1 base and the J gene lost 5 bases, with 11 bases spanning the gap. Germline V gene data show CDR1 as SQVTM and CDR2 as ANQGSEA. CDR3 sequence reads: CSVEAWGWETQYF. CDR3 sequence (DNA): TGCAGCGTTGAAGCCTGGGGTTGGGAGACCCAGTACTTC.